This T cell receptor beta chain was captured by sequencing in a study of T cells in Graves' hyperthyroidism and ophthalmopathy. The CDR3 sequence is 14 residues long. V lost 0 bases and J lost 3, with 9 bases in between. Germline-derived CDR1 and CDR2 are MGHRA and YSYEKL. Only a few counts were recorded for this clonotype. RNA transcripts gave rise to amplified TCR beta CDR3 regions. The primer set for the first-round RT-PCR of the TCR CDR3 was HTBI. MiXCR, applied by TCRdb to the multiplex PCR reads, yields one record per CDR3 protein. This sample has fewer than 450,000 distinct CDR3 sequences, with about a sixth found just once.

Sequencing was carried out using blood. The source of this sequence is a woman aged 25 to 39 with Graves' hyperthyroidism that later progressed to Graves' ophthalmopathy. The rearrangement joins TRBV4-1 to TRBJ2-7, with D hard to call. CDR3 protein: CASSQDKAVYEQYF. The DNA of the CDR3 is TGCGCCAGCAGCCAAGATAAAGCAGTCTACGAGCAGTACTTC.